The 21 T cell receptor beta chains in this list originate from one sample, sequenced in a study of beta chain features in type 1 diabetes. Whole-study results and caveats: For Type 1 diabetes patients, all four CD4+ subsets carried TCRB CDR3s that were moderately but significantly shorter.

The isolated RNA, all of it, was reverse transcribed, so expressed TCRB transcripts were what got sequenced. Profiled with immunoSEQ multiplex PCR; TCRdb holds only in-frame clones, not every one. The table records 150,000 to 200,000 clones, around 63% of them present only once. What these receptors recognize is not known. Sequencing was performed on naive CD4+ T cells from blood. The receptors were gathered from a man aged 30-40 years with type 1 diabetes.

The genes are TRBV29-1 and TRBJ1-1; 7 positions match TRBD1. Germline lookup yields CDR1 SQVTM and CDR2 ANQGSEA. The ends lost 6 bases at V and 0 bases at J; junction bases unmatched: 4. CDR3 size: 13 residues. The CDR3 spells CSVLDRLNTEAFF. DNA for the CDR3: TGCAGCGTCCTGGACAGGTTGAACACTGAAGCTTTCTTT.

This clone occurred a few times. The gene calls are TRBV25-1 and TRBJ2-5; D is undetermined. Trimming removed 3 bases from V and 2 bases from J, with 10 bases in between. The germline CDR1 and CDR2 sequences are MGHDK and SYGVNS. The CDR3 runs 14 residues. The CDR3 coding sequence is TGTGCCAGCAGTGACCTCCAGGCACAAGAGACCCAGTACTTC. The encoded protein is CASSDLQAQETQYF.

This clone appeared once. The chain has TRBV4-3 and TRBJ1-1; D remains unclear. CDR1 LGHNA and CDR2 YSLEER come from the germline V gene. This CDR3 is 15 amino acids long. Trimming took 1 base from V and 0 from J, leaving 9 bases between them. Here the CDR3 reads CASSQGSGLNTEAFF. CDR3 nucleotides: TGCGCCAGCAGCCAAGGATCAGGTCTGAACACTGAAGCTTTCTTT.

This chain uses TRBV4-3 with TRBJ1-3, with D possibly being TRBD1 (6 bases). V shed 0 bases and J shed 3 bases, with 9 bases lying between them. CDR3 size: 15 residues. The V gene's germline CDR1 is LGHNA and CDR2 YSLEER. The chain's CDR3 is CASSQDGGGGNTIYF. As DNA, the CDR3 is TGCGCCAGCAGCCAAGACGGAGGGGGTGGAAACACCATATATTTT.

This clone was detected a few times. The chain links TRBV11-2 to TRBJ2-4; D may be TRBD2 (5 bases). V lost 0 bases and J 0 bases, leaving 6 bases between the germline ends. The CDR3 covers 15 residues. Germline V gene data show CDR1 as SGHAT and CDR2 as FQNNGV. CDR3 protein: CASSLERVAKNIQYF. The CDR3 nucleotides read TGTGCCAGCAGCTTAGAGAGGGTAGCCAAAAACATTCAGTACTTC.

This sequence joins TRBV10-3 and TRBJ2-5, with 7 bases lining up with TRBD1. The CDR3 sequence is 15 residues long. Germline V gene lookup returns CDR1 ENHRY and CDR2 SYGVKD. Trimming cost V 6 bases and J 2 bases; bases outside gene matches: 9. The CDR3 DNA is TGTGCCATCAGACCGTCCGGGACAGCGCAAGAGACCCAGTACTTC. It yields the protein CAIRPSGTAQETQYF.

The V call is TRBV4-3, the J call TRBJ1-1; D is perhaps TRBD1 (5 bases). Per germline, CDR1 LGHNA and CDR2 YSLEER. The CDR3 is 15 amino acids. The V end lost 2 bases, the J end lost 2 bases, and 12 bases lay between the germline ends. CDR3 nucleotides: TGCGCCAGCAGCCAACGAAGCGGGGCCAACACTGAAGCTTTCTTT. It encodes CASSQRSGANTEAFF.

The chain recombines TRBV9 with TRBJ2-3, with D perhaps TRBD2 (5 bases). CDR3 length equals 15 residues. CDR1 and CDR2 (germline): SGDLS, YYNGEE. Between the trimmed V and J ends, which lost 3 bases and 7 bases, there was a span of 18 bases. The CDR3 reads CASSESSSELYTQYF. The CDR3, as DNA: TGTGCCAGCAGCGAGAGTAGTAGCGAGCTATATACGCAGTATTTT.

This clone was recorded a few times. J is TRBJ2-5 and V is TRBV4-3; the match to TRBD2 covers 10 bases. The CDR3 sequence is 15 residues long. V lost 1 base to trimming and J lost 5 bases; unmatched junction nucleotides: 4. The V gene's germline CDR1 is LGHNA and CDR2 YSLEER. This chain's CDR3 is CASSQGAGGPETQYF. CDR3 nucleotides: TGCGCCAGCAGCCAAGGAGCGGGGGGGCCGGAGACCCAGTACTTC.

The rearrangement uses TRBV7-7 and TRBJ2-1; D might be TRBD1 (6 bases). CDR1 and CDR2 from the germline V gene are SSHAT and FNYEAQ (reference sequence). Trimming shortened V by 3 bases and J by 4 bases, and 7 bases separated the two germline ends. CDR3 length: 13 residues. The CDR3 coding sequence is TGTGCCAGCAGCTTGGACAGATACAATGAGCAGTTCTTC. This encodes CASSLDRYNEQFF.

As to this clone: The identical CDR3 is also encoded by other nucleotide sequences in the sample. J is TRBJ2-3 and V is TRBV7-2; TRBD1 matches 8 bases. Germline CDR1 reads SGHTA; CDR2 reads FQGNSA. The CDR3 is 14 residues long. With V trimmed by 5 bases and J by 1 base, 2 bases remained unmatched. CDR3 region: CASSADRGTDTQYF. The CDR3 DNA is TGTGCCAGCAGCGCGGACAGGGGCACAGATACGCAGTATTTT.

This clone occurred a few times. The chain couples TRBV14 to TRBJ2-7; D is unclear. This CDR3 has 13 amino acids. Trimming removed 1 base from V and 7 bases from J, with 11 bases in between. Germline V gene lookup returns CDR1 SGHDN and CDR2 FVKESK. CDR3 sequence (DNA): TGTGCCAGCAGCCAAGTATTGGACGGTGAGCAGTACTTC. Translated: CASSQVLDGEQYF.

This chain uses TRBV29-1 with TRBJ2-6; D gene unclear. Trimming cost V 4 bases and J 6 bases, with 7 bases left between them. The CDR3 spans 12 residues. Germline-derived CDR1 and CDR2 are SQVTM and ANQGSEA. The CDR3 loop reads CSVAIQANVLTF. CDR3 DNA sequence: TGCAGCGTTGCGATACAGGCCAACGTCCTGACTTTC.

The V and J genes are TRBV4-1 and TRBJ1-5; D gene ambiguous. V lost 0 bases to trimming and J lost 3 bases, with 6 bases between them. This CDR3 spans 14 amino acids. Germline V gene lookup returns CDR1 MGHRA and CDR2 YSYEKL. As DNA, the CDR3 is TGCGCCAGCAGCCAAGAGGAGGTCAATCAGCCCCAGCATTTT. It translates to CASSQEEVNQPQHF.

The chain carries TRBV5-6 and TRBJ2-4; D gene uncertain. V lost 2 bases, J lost 7 bases, and 13 bases lay in between. Germline CDR1 is SGHDT and CDR2 is YYEEEE. The CDR3 covers 14 residues. The CDR3 nucleotides read TGTGCCAGCAGCTTTGCTAGTGGGGATAACATTCAGTACTTC. Amino acid sequence: CASSFASGDNIQYF. The full variable domain, with the rest looked up from reference TRBV5-6 and TRBJ2-4, is DAGVTQSPTHLIKTRGQQVTLRCSPKSGHDTVSWYQQALGQGPQFIFQYYEEEERQRGNFPDRFSGHQFPNYSSELNVNALLLGDSALYLCASSFASGDNIQYFGAGTRLSVL.

The CDR3 is CSVEDSGTSGRTDTQYF. The CDR3 bases are TGCAGCGTTGAAGATTCCGGGACTAGCGGGCGCACAGATACGCAGTATTTT. The gene calls are TRBV29-1 and TRBJ2-3; 12 positions agree with TRBD2. The CDR3 contains 17 residues. Germline assignment: CDR1 SQVTM and CDR2 ANQGSEA. With V trimmed by 0 bases and J by 1 base, 5 bases remained unmatched.

This clone has more than one count but fewer than ten. The chain carries TRBV7-2 and TRBJ2-1; weak D call: TRBD2 (5 bases). Trimming shortened V by 3 bases and J by 0 bases, and 15 bases separated the two germline ends. Germline loops: CDR1 SGHTA, CDR2 FQGNSA. The CDR3 has 17 amino acids. The CDR3 spells CASSLSFGLSSYNEQFF. CDR3 coding DNA: TGTGCCAGCAGCTTGAGTTTCGGACTTAGCTCCTACAATGAGCAGTTCTTC.

The chain combines TRBV13 with TRBJ2-5; D perhaps matches TRBD1 (5 bases). CDR1 PRHDT and CDR2 FYEKMQ come from the germline V gene (reference sequence). This CDR3 has 15 residues. Trimming took off 0 bases at V and 1 base at J, with 9 bases between the two ends. CDR3 in amino acids: CASSLGQDLQETQYF. DNA for the CDR3: TGTGCCAGCAGCTTAGGACAGGACCTCCAAGAGACCCAGTACTTC.

This chain joins TRBV29-1 and TRBJ2-7; 8 bases are a match to TRBD1. This CDR3 region has 14 residues. In germline, CDR1 is SQVTM, CDR2 ANQGSEA. The trim removed 1 base at V and 2 bases at J, leaving 4 bases unmatched. Here the CDR3 DNA reads TGCAGCGTTGAAGGGTCCAGGGGGCCCTACGAGCAGTACTTC. The encoded protein is CSVEGSRGPYEQYF.

This sequence joins TRBV7-2 and TRBJ2-6; D remains ambiguous. The V end was cut by 7 bases, the J end by 0 bases, with 4 bases between. Per the germline V gene, CDR1 is SGHTA and CDR2 is FQGNSA. The CDR3 is 13 amino acids. DNA for the CDR3: TGTGCCAGCACCTTCTCTGGGGCCAACGTCCTGACTTTC. It codes for CASTFSGANVLTF.

The J gene is TRBJ2-7, the V gene TRBV7-9, with TRBD2 matching over 11 bases. The CDR3 covers 14 residues. V gave up 4 bases and J gave up 5 bases; unmatched junction bases: 4. From germline, CDR1 is SEHNR and CDR2 FQNEAQ (reference sequence). This CDR3 reads CASSSSGGTNEQYF. In nucleotides, the CDR3 is TGTGCCAGCAGCTCTAGCGGGGGGACCAACGAGCAGTACTTC.